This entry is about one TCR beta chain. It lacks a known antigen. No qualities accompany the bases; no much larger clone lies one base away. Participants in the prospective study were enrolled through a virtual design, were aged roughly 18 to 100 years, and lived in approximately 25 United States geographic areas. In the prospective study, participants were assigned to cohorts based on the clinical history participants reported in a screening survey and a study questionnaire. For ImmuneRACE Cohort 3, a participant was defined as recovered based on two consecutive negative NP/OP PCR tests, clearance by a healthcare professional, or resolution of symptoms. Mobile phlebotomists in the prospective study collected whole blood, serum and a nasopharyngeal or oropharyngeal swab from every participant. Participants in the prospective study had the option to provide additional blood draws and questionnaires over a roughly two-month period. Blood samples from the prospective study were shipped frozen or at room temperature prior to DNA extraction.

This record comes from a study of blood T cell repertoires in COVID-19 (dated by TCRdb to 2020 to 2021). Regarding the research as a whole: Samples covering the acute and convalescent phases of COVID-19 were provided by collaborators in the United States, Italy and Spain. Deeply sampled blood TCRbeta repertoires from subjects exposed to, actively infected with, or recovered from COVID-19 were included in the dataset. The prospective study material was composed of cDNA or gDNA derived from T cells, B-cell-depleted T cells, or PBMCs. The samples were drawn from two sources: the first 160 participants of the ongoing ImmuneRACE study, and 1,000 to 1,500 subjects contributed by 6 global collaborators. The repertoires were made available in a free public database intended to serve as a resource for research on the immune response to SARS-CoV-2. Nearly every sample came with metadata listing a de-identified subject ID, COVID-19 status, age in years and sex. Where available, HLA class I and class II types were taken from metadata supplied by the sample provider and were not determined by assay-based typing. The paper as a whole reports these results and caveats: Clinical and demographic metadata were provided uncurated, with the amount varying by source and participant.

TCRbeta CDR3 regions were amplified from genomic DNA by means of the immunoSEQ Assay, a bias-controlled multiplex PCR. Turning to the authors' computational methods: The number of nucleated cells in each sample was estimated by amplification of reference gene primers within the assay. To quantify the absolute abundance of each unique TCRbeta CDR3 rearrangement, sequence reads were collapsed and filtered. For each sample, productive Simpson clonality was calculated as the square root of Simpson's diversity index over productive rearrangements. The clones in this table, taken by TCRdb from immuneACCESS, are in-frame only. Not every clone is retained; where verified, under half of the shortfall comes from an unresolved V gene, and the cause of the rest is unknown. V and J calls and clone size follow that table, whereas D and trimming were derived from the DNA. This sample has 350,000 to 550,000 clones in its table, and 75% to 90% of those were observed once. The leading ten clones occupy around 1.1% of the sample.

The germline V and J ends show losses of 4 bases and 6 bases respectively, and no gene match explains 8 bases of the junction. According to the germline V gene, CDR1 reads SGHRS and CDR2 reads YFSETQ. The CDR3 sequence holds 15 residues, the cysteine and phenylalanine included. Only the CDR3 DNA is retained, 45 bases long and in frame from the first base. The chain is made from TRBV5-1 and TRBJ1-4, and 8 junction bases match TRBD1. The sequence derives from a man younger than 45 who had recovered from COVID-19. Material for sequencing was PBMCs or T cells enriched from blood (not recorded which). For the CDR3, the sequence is CASSPAQGGYEKLFF. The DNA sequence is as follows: TGCGCCAGCAGCCCGGCACAGGGGGGGTATGAAAAACTGTTTTTT.